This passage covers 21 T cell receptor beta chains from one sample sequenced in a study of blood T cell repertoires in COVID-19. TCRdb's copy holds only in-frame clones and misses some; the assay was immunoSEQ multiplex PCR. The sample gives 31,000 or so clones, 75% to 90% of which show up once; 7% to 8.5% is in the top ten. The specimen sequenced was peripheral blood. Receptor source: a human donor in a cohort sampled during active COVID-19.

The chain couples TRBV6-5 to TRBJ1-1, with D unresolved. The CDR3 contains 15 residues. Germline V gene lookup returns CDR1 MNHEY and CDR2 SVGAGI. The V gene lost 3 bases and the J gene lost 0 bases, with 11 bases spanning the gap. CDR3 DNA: TGTGCCAGCAGTTATGAGGGAGGTATGAACACTGAAGCTTTCTTT. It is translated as CASSYEGGMNTEAFF.

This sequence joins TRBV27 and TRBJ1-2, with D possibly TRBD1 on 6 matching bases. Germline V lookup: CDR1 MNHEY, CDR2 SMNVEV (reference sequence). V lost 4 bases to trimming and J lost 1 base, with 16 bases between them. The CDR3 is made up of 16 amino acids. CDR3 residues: CASSYRTDRINYGYTF. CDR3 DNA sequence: TGTGCCAGCAGTTACCGGACAGACCGAATTAACTATGGCTACACCTTC.

The CDR3 is CASSLGSGDEQYF. CDR3 DNA: TGCGCCAGCAGCTTGGGGTCAGGGGACGAGCAGTACTTC. The chain carries TRBV5-1 and TRBJ2-7; perhaps TRBD1 as D (6 bases). Germline V gene sequence: CDR1 SGHRS, CDR2 YFSETQ. V lost 0 bases, J lost 5 bases, and 9 bases lay in between. The CDR3 length is 13 residues.

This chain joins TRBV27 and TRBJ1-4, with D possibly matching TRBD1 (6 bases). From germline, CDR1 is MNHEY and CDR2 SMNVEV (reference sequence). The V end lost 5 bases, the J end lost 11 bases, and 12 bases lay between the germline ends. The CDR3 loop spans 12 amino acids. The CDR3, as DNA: TGTGCCAGCAGTCCACCACAGGGTAAACTGTTTTTT. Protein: CASSPPQGKLFF.

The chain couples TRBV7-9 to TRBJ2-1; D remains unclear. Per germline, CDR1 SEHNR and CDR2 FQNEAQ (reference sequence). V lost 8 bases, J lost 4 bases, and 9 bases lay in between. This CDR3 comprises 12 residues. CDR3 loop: CASVSGYNEQFF. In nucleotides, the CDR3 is TGTGCCAGCGTGTCCGGGTACAATGAGCAGTTCTTC.

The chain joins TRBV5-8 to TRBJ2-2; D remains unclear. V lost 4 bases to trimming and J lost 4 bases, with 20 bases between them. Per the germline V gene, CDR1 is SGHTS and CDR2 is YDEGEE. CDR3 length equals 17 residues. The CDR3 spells CASSRSGALSSTGELFF. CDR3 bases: TGTGCCAGCAGCCGTTCCGGAGCCCTCTCGAGCACCGGGGAGCTGTTTTTT.

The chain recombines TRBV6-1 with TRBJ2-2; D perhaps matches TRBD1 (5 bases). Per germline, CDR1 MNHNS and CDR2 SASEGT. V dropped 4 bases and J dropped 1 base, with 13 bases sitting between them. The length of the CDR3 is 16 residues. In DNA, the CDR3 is TGTGCCAGCAGTGGCACAGGAACTTTGAACACCGGGGAGCTGTTTTTT. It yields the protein CASSGTGTLNTGELFF.

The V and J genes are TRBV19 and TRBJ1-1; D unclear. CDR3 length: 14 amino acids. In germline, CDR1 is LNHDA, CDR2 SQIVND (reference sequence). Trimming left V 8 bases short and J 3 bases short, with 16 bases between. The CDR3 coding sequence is TGTGCCAGTGTGGGCAGGCCAGGTGACACTGAAGCTTTCTTT. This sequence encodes CASVGRPGDTEAFF. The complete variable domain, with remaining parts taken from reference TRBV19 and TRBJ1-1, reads DGGITQSPKYLFRKEGQNVTLSCEQNLNHDAMYWYRQDPGQGLRLIYYSQIVNDFQKGDIAEGYSVSREKKESFPLTVTSAQKNPTAFYLCASVGRPGDTEAFFGQGTRLTVV.

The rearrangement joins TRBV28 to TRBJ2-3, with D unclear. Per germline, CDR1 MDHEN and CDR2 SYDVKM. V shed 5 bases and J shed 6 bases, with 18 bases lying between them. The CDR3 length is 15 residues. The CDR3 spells CASSGQVIPSDTQYF. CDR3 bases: TGTGCCAGCAGTGGCCAAGTAATCCCATCGGATACGCAGTATTTT.

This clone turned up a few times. The CDR3 DNA reads TGCGCCAGCAGCTTAGGGACACCTCGTAACTATGGCTACACCTTC. As protein: CASSLGTPRNYGYTF. The chain carries TRBV5-1 and TRBJ1-2; maybe TRBD1 (6 bases). Germline CDR1 SGHRS, CDR2 YFSETQ. Trimming took 2 bases from V and 1 from J, leaving 12 bases between them. This CDR3 spans 15 amino acids. Supplemented by reference TRBV5-1 and TRBJ1-2, the full variable domain reads KAGVTQTPRYLIKTRGQQVTLSCSPISGHRSVSWYQQTPGQGLQFLFEYFSETQRNKGNFPGRFSGRQFSNSRSEMNVSTLELGDSALYLCASSLGTPRNYGYTFGSGTRLTVV.

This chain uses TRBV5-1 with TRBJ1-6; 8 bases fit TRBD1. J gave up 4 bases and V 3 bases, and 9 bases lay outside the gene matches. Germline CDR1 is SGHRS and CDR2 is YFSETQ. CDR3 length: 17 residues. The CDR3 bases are TGCGCCAGCAGCTACGGAACAGGGGGAGCATATAATTCACCCCTCCACTTT. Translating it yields CASSYGTGGAYNSPLHF.

CDR3 protein: CASSPGTVSYEQYF. CDR3 DNA sequence: TGTGCCAGCAGCCCCGGGACAGTTTCCTACGAGCAGTACTTC. The chain uses TRBV4-2 and TRBJ2-7; 7 nucleotides match TRBD1. The germline V gene encodes CDR1 LGHNA and CDR2 YNFKEQ. Losses at the gene ends were 4 bases for V and 1 base for J; bases not matched to a gene: 4. This CDR3 spans 14 amino acids.

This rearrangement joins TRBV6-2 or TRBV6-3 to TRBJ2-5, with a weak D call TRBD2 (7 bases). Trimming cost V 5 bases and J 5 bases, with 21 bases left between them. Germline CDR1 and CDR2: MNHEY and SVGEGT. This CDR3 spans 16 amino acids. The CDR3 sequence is CASSPPGAGVSETQYF. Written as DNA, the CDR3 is TGTGCCAGCAGTCCCCCGGGGGCGGGGGTCTCGGAGACCCAGTACTTC.

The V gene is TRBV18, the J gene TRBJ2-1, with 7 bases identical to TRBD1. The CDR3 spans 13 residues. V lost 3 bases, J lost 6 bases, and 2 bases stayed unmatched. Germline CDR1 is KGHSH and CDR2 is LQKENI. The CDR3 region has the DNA TGTGCCAGCTCACCTCCAGGGGGCAATGAGCAGTTCTTC. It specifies CASSPPGGNEQFF.

The CDR3 protein is CASGSSGNDYEQYF. The CDR3 nucleotides read TGTGCCAGCGGTTCTAGCGGGAATGATTACGAGCAGTACTTC. The chain uses TRBV7-6 and TRBJ2-7, with 9 bases identical to TRBD2. V lost 8 bases to trimming and J lost 4 bases; unmatched junction nucleotides: 9. This CDR3 has 14 amino acids. In germline, CDR1 is SGHVS, CDR2 FNYEAQ.

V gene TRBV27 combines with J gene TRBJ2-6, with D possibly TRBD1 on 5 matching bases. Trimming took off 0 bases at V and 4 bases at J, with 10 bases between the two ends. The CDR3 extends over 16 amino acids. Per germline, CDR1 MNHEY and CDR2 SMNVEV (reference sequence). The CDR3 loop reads CASSLSAGSGANVLTF. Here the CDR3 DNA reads TGTGCCAGCAGTTTATCGGCAGGGTCCGGGGCCAACGTCCTGACTTTC.

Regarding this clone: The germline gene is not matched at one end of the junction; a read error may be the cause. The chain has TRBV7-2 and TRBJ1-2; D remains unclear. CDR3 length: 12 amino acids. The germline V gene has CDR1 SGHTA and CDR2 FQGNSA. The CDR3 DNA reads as TGTGCCAGCAGCTCAGAACCATATGTCTACACCTTC. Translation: CASSSEPYVYTF.

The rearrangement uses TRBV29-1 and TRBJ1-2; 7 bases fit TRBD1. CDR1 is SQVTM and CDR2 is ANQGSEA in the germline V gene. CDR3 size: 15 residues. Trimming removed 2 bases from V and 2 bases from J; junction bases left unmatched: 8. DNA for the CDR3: TGCAGCGTTGAACCCCTCGGGACAGCGAACTATGGCTACACCTTC. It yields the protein CSVEPLGTANYGYTF.

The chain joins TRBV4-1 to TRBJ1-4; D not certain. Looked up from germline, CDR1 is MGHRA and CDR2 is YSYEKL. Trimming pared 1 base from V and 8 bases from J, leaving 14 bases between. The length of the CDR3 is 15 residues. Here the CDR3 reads CASSQVHTAWEKLFF. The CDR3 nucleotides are TGCGCCAGCAGCCAAGTACACACAGCCTGGGAAAAACTGTTTTTT.

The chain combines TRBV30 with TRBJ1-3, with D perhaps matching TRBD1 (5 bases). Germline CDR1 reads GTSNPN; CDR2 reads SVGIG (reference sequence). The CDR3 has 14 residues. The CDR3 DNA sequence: TGTGCTGGTCTCTCGGGGGGGTCTGGAAACACCATATATTTT. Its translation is CAGLSGGSGNTIYF.

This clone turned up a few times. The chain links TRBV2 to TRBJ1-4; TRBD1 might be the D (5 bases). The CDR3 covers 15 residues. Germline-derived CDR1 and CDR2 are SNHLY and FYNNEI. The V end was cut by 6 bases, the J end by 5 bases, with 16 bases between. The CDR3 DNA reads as TGTGCCAGCAGGGGAACAGGCGCTATCAATGAAAAACTGTTTTTT. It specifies CASRGTGAINEKLFF.